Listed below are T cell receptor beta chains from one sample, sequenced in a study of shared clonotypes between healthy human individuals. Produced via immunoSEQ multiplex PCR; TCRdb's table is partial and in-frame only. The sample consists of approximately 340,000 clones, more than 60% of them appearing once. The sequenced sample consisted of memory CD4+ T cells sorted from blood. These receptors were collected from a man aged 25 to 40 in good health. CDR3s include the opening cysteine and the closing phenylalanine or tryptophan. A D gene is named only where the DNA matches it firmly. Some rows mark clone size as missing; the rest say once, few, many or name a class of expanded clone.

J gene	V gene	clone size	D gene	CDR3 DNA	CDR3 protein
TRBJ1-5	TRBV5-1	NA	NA	TGCGCCAGCAGCGTGGTAGGCAATCAGCCCCAGCATTTT	CASSVVGNQPQHF
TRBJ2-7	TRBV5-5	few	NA	TGTGCCAGCAGCGAAGCGGGCCAGAACTCCTACGAGCAGTACTTC	CASSEAGQNSYEQYF
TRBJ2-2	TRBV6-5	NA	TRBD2	TGTGCCAGCAGTTTCGGCGGGAGGACCGGGGAGCTGTTTTTT	CASSFGGRTGELFF
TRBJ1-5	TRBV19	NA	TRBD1	TGTGCCAGTAGTCAACAGGGGCCCCCTCAGCCCCAGCATTTT	CASSQQGPPQPQHF
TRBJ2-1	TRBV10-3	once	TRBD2	TGTGCCATGAGCGGGAGGGCCGACAATGAGCAGTTCTTC	CAMSGRADNEQFF
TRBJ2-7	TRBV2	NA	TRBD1	TGTGCCAGCACCAGGGACAGGGATAGGGAGCAGTACTTC	CASTRDRDREQYF
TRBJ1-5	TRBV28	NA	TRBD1	TGTGCCAGCAGTCTGAGGGGGCCGAGTAATCAGCCCCAGCATTTT	CASSLRGPSNQPQHF
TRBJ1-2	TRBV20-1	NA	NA	TGCAGTGCGCACCATTATGGCTACACCTTC	CSAHHYGYTF
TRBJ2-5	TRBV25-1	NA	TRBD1	TGTGCCAGCGCTACAGGGGGAGAGACCCAGTACTTC	CASATGGETQYF
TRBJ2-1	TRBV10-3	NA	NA	TGTGCCACCACGGAGTTCAGCGAGGAGTTCTTC	CATTEFSEEFF
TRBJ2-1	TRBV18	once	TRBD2	TGTGCCAGCTCACCACGCCGGGCAGGGGGCCTAGCGGGAGGCCACAATGAGCAGTTCTTC	CASSPRRAGGLAGGHNEQFF
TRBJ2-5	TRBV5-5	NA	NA	TGTGCCAGCAGCTGGGGTCCTCAAGAGACCCAGTACTTC	CASSWGPQETQYF
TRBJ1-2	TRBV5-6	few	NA	TGTGCCAGCAGCTTCTCGACCCTAGGCGGCTACACCTTC	CASSFSTLGGYTF
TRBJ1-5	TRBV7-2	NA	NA	TGTGCCAGCAGCTTACGGGGAAACCAGCCCCAGCATTTT	CASSLRGNQPQHF
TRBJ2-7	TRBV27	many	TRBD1	TGTGCCAGCAGTTTAGGACAGGGAGGACCGGGGGAGCAGTACTTC	CASSLGQGGPGEQYF
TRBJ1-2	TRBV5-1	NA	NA	TGCGCCAGCAGCTTGGTCCCAGGGTTTAAAACTAACTATGGCTACACCTTC	CASSLVPGFKTNYGYTF
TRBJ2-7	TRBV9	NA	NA	TGTGCCAGCAGCGTAGTGGACGGGGCAGTCTACGAGCAGTACTTC	CASSVVDGAVYEQYF
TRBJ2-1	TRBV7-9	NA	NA	TGTGCCAGCAGCTTACAGAGCGTCTCATACAATGAGCAGTTCTTC	CASSLQSVSYNEQFF
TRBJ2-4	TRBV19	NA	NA	TGTGCCAGTAGTGCCAGCAAATTAGCCAAAAACATTCAGTACTTC	CASSASKLAKNIQYF
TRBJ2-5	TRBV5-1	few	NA	TGCGCCAGCAGTATGGCTTTGGAGACCCAGTACTTC	CASSMALETQYF
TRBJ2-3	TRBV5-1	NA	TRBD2	TGCGCCAGCAGCCAGGGACTAGCGGGAGGGCTGTTAATAGATACGCAGTATTTT	CASSQGLAGGLLIDTQYF
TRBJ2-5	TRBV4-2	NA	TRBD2	TGTGCCAGCAGCCGAGCAGCGGGAGCGGAAGAGACCCAGTACTTC	CASSRAAGAEETQYF
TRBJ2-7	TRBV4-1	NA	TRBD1	TGCGCCAGCAGCCAAGATTGGGGACAGGAGACCTACGAGCAGTACTTC	CASSQDWGQETYEQYF
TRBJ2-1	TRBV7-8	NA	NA	TGTGCCAGCAGCTTAAGGGTAGCCCGGAACAATGAGCAGTTCTTC	CASSLRVARNNEQFF
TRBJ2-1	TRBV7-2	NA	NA	TGTGCCAGCAGCCATATACTAGCCGCGAGCTCCTACAATGAGCAGTTCTTC	CASSHILAASSYNEQFF
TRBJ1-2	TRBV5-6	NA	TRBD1	TGTGCCAGCAGCTTGGGACAGGGTTTCAATCGAGGCTACACCTTC	CASSLGQGFNRGYTF
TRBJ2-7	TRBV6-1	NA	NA	TGTGCCAGCAGTGAATTTAGGGTCGCTAGCTCCTACGAGCAGTACTTC	CASSEFRVASSYEQYF
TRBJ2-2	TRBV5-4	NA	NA	TGTGCCAGCAGCTTCCCCGTAGGGGGAGGGCCCGGGGAGCTGTTTTTT	CASSFPVGGGPGELFF
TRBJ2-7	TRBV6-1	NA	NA	TGTGCCAGCAGCAAGGCAGGGTACTCCTACGAGCAGTACTTC	CASSKAGYSYEQYF
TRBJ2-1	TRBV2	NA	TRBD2	TGTGCCAGCACCAGGGAGCGGGGCAATGAGCAGTTCTTC	CASTRERGNEQFF